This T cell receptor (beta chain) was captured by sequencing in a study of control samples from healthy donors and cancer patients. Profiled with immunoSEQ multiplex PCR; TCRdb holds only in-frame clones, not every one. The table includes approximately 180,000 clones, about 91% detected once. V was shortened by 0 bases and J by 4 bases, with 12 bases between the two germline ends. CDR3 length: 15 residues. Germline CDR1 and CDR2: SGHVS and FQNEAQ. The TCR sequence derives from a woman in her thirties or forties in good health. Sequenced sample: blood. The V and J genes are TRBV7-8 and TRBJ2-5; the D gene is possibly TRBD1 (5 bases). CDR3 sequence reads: CASSLAVRVTETQYF. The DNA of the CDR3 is TGTGCCAGCAGCTTAGCGGTCAGGGTGACAGAGACCCAGTACTTC. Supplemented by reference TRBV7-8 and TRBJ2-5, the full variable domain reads GAGVSQSPRYKVAKRGQDVALRCDPISGHVSLFWYQQALGQGPEFLTYFQNEAQLDKSGLPSDRFFAERPEGSVSTLKIQRTQQEDSAVYLCASSLAVRVTETQYFGPGTRLLVL.